This T cell receptor beta chain appears in the sequencing data of a study of shared T cell receptors in the human thymus. The germline CDR1 and CDR2 sequences are SGHVS and FQNEAQ. The trim removed 5 bases at V and 4 bases at J, leaving 4 bases unmatched. There are 14 residues in the CDR3. Assay used: immunoSEQ multiplex PCR; TCRdb lists only in-frame clones, some missing. The sample has 630,000 or so clones; approximately 89% are singletons. This same sample was also part of a study on human thymus T cells. As reported in that work: Thymic and blood repertoires showed apparently biased V and J gene usage.

The source material was thymocytes. This chain uses TRBV7-8 with TRBJ1-2, with 10 bases aligning to TRBD1. This receptor was taken from a boy younger than two with a congenital heart defect. The CDR3 sequence is CASSPRDRGYGYTF. In nucleotides, the CDR3 is TGTGCCAGCAGCCCTCGGGACAGGGGCTATGGCTACACCTTC.